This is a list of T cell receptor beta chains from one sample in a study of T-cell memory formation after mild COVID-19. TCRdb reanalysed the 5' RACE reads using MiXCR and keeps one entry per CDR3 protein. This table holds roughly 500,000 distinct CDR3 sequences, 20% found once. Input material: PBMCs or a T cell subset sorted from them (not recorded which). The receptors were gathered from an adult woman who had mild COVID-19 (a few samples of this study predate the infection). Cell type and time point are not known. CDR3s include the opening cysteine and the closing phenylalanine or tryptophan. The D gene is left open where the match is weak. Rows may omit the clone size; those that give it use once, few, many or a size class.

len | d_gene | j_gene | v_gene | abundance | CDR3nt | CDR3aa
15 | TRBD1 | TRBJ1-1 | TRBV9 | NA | TGTGCCAGGAGCGCCCGGGACAGGGTTAACACTGAAGCTTTCTTT | CARSARDRVNTEAFF
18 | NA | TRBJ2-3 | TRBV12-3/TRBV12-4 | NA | TGTGCCAGCGGAGGGATTATGGTGACAGGCCTCAGCACAGATACGCAGTATTTT | CASGGIMVTGLSTDTQYF
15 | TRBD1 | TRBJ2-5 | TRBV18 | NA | TGTGCCAGCTCACCTATTCGACAGGGGGCTGAGACCCAGTACTTC | CASSPIRQGAETQYF
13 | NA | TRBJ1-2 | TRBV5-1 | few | TGCGCCAGCAGCTTGGGAGCAGGAACTGGCTACACCTTC | CASSLGAGTGYTF
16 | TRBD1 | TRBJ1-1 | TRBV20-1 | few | TGCAGTGCTTTTCCTCGGGACAGGGGCATGAACACTGAAGCTTTCTTT | CSAFPRDRGMNTEAFF
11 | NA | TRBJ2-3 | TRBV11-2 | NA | TGTGCCAGCAGTATCAGCAATACGCAGTATTTT | CASSISNTQYF
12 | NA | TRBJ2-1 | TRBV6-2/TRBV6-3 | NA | TGTGCCAGCAGTTACTTCGGAACTGAGCAGTTCTTC | CASSYFGTEQFF
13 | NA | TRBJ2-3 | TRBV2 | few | TGTGCCAGCAGAGGCCCAGCCACAGATACGCAGTATTTT | CASRGPATDTQYF
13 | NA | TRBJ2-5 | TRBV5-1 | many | TGCGCCAGCAGCCCATATTATCAAGAGACCCAGTACTTC | CASSPYYQETQYF
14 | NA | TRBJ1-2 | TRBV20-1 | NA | TGCAGTGCTAGATACAAGGGGTACGACTATGGCTACACCTTC | CSARYKGYDYGYTF
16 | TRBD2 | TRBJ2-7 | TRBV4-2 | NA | TGTGCCAGCAGCCAAGAGGAGGCGGGAGGGCCGGGGGAGCAGTACTTC | CASSQEEAGGPGEQYF
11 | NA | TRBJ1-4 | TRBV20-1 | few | TGCAGTGCCGGGTGGGACGAAAAACTGTTTTTT | CSAGWDEKLFF
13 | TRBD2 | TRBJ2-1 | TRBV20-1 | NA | TGCAGTGAACTAGCGGGGGGTATGGATGAGCAGTTCTTC | CSELAGGMDEQFF
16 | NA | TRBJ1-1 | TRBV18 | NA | TGTGCCAGCTCACCATTCTCCGGGACATTGAACACTGAAGCTTTCTTT | CASSPFSGTLNTEAFF
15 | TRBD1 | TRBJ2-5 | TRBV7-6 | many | TGTGCCAGCAGCTTAAGACAGGGGGCTGGGGAGACCCAGTACTTC | CASSLRQGAGETQYF
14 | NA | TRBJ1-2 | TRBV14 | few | TGTGCCAGCAGCCAAGTGGCACAGGGTTATGGCTACACCTTC | CASSQVAQGYGYTF
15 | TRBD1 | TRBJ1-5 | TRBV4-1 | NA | TGCGCCAGCAGCCCCTCCCGGACAGGCTATCAGCCCCAGCATTTT | CASSPSRTGYQPQHF
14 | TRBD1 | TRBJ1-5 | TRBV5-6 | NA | TGTGCCAGCAGCCCGGGACAGGGGGCTCAGCCCCAGCATTTT | CASSPGQGAQPQHF
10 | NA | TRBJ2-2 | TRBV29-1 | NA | TGCAGCGCCGGAGCCGGGGAGCTGTTTTTT | CSAGAGELFF
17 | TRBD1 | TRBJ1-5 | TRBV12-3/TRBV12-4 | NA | TGTGCCAGCAGTTTGAGTCAGGGGGCGATAGGGCATCAGCCCCAGCATTTT | CASSLSQGAIGHQPQHF
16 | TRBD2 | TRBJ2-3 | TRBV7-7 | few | TGTGCTAGCAGCTCTGAACCGGGACTAGCGGCAGATACGCAGTATTTT | CASSSEPGLAADTQYF
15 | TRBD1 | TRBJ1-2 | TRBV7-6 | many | TGTGCCAGCAGCGAGGGGGACAGGGGGAACTATGGCTACACCTTC | CASSEGDRGNYGYTF
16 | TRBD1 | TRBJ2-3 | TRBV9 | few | TGTGCCAGCAGCGTAGGAGGACAGGGGGCCGCAGATACGCAGTATTTT | CASSVGGQGAADTQYF
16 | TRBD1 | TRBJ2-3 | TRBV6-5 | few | TGTGCCAGCAGTCCGCAAGGGACAGTCCGCACAGATACGCAGTATTTT | CASSPQGTVRTDTQYF
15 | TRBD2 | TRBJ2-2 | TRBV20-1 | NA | TGCAGTGCTAGAGCGAGCGGGAGGGACACCGGGGAGCTGTTTTTT | CSARASGRDTGELFF
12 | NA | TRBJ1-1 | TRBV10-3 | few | TGTGCCACCTCCTTCGGGAACACTGAAGCTTTCTTT | CATSFGNTEAFF
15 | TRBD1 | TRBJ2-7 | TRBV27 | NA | TGTGCCAGCAGTTTCGGGGGACAGGGACACTACGAGCAGTACTTC | CASSFGGQGHYEQYF
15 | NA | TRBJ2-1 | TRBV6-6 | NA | TGTGCCAGCAGTTATGGGGGAGTTGGGTACAATGAGCAGTTCTTC | CASSYGGVGYNEQFF
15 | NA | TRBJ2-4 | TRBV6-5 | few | TGTGCCAGCAGTTACGGGCCGGGGGCCAAAAACATTCAGTACTTC | CASSYGPGAKNIQYF
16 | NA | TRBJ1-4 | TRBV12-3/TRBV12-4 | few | TGTGCCAGCAGTGTACGACATTCCGCAACTAATGAAAAACTGTTTTTT | CASSVRHSATNEKLFF
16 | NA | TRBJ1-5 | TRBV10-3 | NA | TGTGCCATCAGTGATCACAGCCGAGGGAGCAATCAGCCCCAGCATTTT | CAISDHSRGSNQPQHF
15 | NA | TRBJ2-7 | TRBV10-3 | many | TGTGCCATCAGTGAGTCTGGGGGGAGCTCCTACGAGCAGTACTTC | CAISESGGSSYEQYF
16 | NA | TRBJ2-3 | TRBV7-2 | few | TGTGCCAGCAGCTTAGGGGTTCGGGCGGCCTCAGATACGCAGTATTTT | CASSLGVRAASDTQYF
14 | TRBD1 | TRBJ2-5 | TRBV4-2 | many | TGTGCCAGCAGCCTCGGGACAGAGGTGGAGACCCAGTACTTC | CASSLGTEVETQYF
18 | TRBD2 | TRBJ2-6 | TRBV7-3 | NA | TGTGCCAGCAGCGGGGGGGGTTACAGCCACTCTGGGGCCAACGTCCTGACTTTC | CASSGGGYSHSGANVLTF
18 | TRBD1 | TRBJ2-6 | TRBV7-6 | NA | TGTGCCAGCAGCCTAGGGGGACAGGGATCCCCTGGGGCCAACGTCCTGACTTTC | CASSLGGQGSPGANVLTF
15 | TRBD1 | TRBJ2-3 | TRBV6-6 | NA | TGTGCCAGCAGCTCGGACAGGGTCAACACAGATACGCAGTATTTT | CASSSDRVNTDTQYF
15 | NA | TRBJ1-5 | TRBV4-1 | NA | TGCGCCAGCAGTTATGGCCACCAGAACAATCAGCCCCAGCATTTT | CASSYGHQNNQPQHF
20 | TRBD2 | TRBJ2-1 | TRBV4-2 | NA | TGTGCCAGCAGCCAAGATAGTACCTACGGGACTAGCGGGAGGATGGATGAGCAGTTCTTC | CASSQDSTYGTSGRMDEQFF
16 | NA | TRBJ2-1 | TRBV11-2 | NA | TGTGCCAGCAGAGCTATAGCGGAGGGAGTGTACAATGAGCAGTTCTTC | CASRAIAEGVYNEQFF
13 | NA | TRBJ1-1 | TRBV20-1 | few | TGCAGTGCCAGAGATATGGGGGACACTGAAGCTTTCTTT | CSARDMGDTEAFF